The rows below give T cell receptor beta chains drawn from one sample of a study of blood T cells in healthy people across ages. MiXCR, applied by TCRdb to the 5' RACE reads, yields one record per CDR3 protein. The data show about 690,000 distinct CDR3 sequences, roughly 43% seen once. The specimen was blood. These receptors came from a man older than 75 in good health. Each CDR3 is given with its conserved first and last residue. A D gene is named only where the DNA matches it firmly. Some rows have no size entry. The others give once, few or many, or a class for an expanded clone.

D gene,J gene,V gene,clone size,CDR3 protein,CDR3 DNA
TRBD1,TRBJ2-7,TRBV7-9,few,CASSLFRDRTYEQYF,TGTGCCAGCAGCTTATTCCGGGACAGGACCTACGAGCAGTACTTC
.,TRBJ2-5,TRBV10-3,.,CAAGTGETQYF,TGTGCCGCCGGGACCGGGGAGACCCAGTACTTC
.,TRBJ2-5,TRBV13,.,CASSALTGWETQYF,TGTGCCAGCAGCGCCCTTACAGGGTGGGAGACCCAGTACTTC
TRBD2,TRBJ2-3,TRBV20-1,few,CSARAAGRPDDTQYF,TGCAGTGCTAGAGCAGCCGGGAGGCCCGATGATACGCAGTATTTT
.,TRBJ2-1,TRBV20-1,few,CSAQIDPPTYNEQFF,TGCAGTGCCCAGATAGACCCTCCAACCTACAATGAGCAGTTCTTC
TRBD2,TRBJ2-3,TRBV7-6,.,CASSTSGGADTQYF,TGTGCCAGCAGCACTAGCGGGGGGGCAGATACGCAGTATTTT
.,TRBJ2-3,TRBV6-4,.,CASSPLGGDTDTQCF,TGTGCCAGCAGTCCCCTGGGCGGCGACACAGATACGCAGTGTTTT
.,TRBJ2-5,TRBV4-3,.,CASSQDVQGFGGNEQYF,TGCGCCAGCAGCCAAGACGTGCAGGGTTTTGGAGGCAATGAGCAGTACTTC
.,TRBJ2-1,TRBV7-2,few,CASSLDGSLREQFF,TGTGCCAGCAGCTTAGATGGGAGTCTACGAGAGCAGTTCTTC
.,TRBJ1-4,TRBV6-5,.,CASSYDRYSRATNEKLFF,TGTGCCAGCAGTTACGATCGGTATTCGAGGGCAACTAATGAAAAACTGTTTTTT
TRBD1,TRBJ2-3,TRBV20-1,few,CSADRDRGLDTQYF,TGCAGTGCTGACCGGGACAGGGGGCTAGATACGCAGTATTTT
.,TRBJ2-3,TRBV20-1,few,CSAREVETDTQYF,TGCAGTGCTAGAGAAGTAGAAACAGATACGCAGTATTTT
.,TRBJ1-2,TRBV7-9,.,CASSLESNRYGYTF,TGTGCCAGCAGCTTAGAGTCCAACCGGTATGGCTACACCTTC
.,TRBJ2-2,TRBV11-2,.,CASSLGRGWGELFF,TGTGCCAGCAGCTTAGGGCGTGGGTGGGGGGAGCTGTTTTTT
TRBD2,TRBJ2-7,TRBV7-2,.,CASSYGTSRQSSYEQYF,TGTGCCAGCAGTTATGGGACTAGCCGGCAAAGCTCCTACGAGCAGTACTTC
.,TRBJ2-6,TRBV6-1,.,CASSEGGTGANVLTF,TGTGCCAGCAGTGAAGGGGGAACTGGGGCCAACGTCCTGACTTTC
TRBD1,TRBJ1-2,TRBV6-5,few,CASTDRARGYTF,TGTGCCAGCACCGACAGGGCTCGAGGCTACACCTTC
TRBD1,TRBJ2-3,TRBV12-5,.,CTSGLGTAGPNTDTQYF,TGTACTAGTGGTTTGGGGACAGCCGGACCCAACACAGATACGCAGTATTTT
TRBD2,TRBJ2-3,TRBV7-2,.,CASSLLGGGAGDTQYF,TGTGCCAGCAGCCTTCTTGGCGGGGGGGCCGGGGATACGCAGTATTTT
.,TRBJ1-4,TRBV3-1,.,CASSQDVAREKLFF,TGTGCCAGCAGCCAAGATGTGGCACGTGAAAAACTGTTTTTT
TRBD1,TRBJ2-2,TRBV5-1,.,CASSLAGGNGELFF,TGCGCCAGCAGCTTGGCAGGGGGCAACGGGGAGCTGTTTTTT
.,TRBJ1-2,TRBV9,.,CASSADNLGYTF,TGTGCCAGCAGCGCCGATAACCTGGGCTACACCTTC
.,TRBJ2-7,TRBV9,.,CASSANGDIFYEQYF,TGTGCCAGCAGCGCGAACGGGGACATATTCTACGAGCAGTACTTC
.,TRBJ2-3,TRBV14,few,CASSQVQYTDTQYF,TGTGCCAGCAGCCAAGTCCAGTACACAGATACGCAGTATTTT
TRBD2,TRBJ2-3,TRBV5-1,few,CASSPGLAGASDTQYF,TGCGCCAGCAGCCCCGGACTAGCGGGGGCATCAGATACGCAGTATTTT
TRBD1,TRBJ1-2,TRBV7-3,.,CASSPNEGARGYTF,TGTGCCAGCAGCCCCAATGAGGGGGCCAGGGGCTACACCTTC
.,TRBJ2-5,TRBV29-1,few,CSVGDWDGETQYF,TGCAGCGTGGGTGATTGGGATGGAGAGACCCAGTACTTC
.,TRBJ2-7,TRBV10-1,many,CASSPDRFRGQYF,TGCGCCAGCAGCCCGGACAGATTCAGGGGGCAGTACTTC
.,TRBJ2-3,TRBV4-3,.,CASSQDLGGAYTDTQYF,TGCGCCAGCAGCCAAGATCTTGGGGGCGCTTACACAGATACGCAGTATTTT
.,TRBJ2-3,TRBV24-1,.,CATIEGFSTDTQYF,TGTGCCACCATTGAGGGATTCAGCACAGATACGCAGTATTTT
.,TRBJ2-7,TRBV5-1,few,CASSLGWQINYEQYF,TGCGCCAGCAGCTTGGGTTGGCAGATAAACTACGAGCAGTACTTC
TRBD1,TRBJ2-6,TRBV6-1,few,CASSEPKGQGAAGANVLTF,TGTGCCAGCAGTGAACCGAAGGGACAGGGGGCGGCTGGGGCCAACGTCCTGACTTTC
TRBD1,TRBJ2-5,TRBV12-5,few,CASGRGQGQYF,TGTGCTAGTGGACGGGGACAGGGGCAGTACTTC
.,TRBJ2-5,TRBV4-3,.,CASSQERSSKGETQYF,TGCGCCAGCAGCCAAGAGCGCTCCTCCAAGGGGGAGACCCAGTACTTC
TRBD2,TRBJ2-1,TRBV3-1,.,CASSGPSGDNEQFF,TGTGCCAGCAGCGGTCCGAGCGGGGACAATGAGCAGTTCTTC
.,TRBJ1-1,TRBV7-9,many,CASSLTSTEAFF,TGTGCCAGCAGCTTGACTAGCACTGAAGCTTTCTTT
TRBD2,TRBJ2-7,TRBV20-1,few,CSATSGMVREQYF,TGCAGTGCTACCAGCGGGATGGTTAGAGAGCAGTACTTC
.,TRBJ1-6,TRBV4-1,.,CASSQSTGSHNSPLHF,TGCGCCAGCAGCCAATCGACCGGGAGCCATAATTCACCCCTCCACTTT
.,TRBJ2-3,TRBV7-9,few,CASSLYESKKDTQYF,TGTGCCAGCAGCTTATACGAGAGTAAGAAAGATACGCAGTATTTT
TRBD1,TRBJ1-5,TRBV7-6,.,CASRTGGRQPQHF,TGTGCCAGCCGGACAGGGGGCAGGCAGCCCCAGCATTTT
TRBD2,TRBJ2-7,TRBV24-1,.,CATSDPTGGNTYEQYF,TGTGCCACCAGTGACCCCACGGGGGGGAATACCTACGAGCAGTACTTC
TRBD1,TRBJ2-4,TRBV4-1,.,CASSQEGQGLNIQYF,TGCGCCAGCAGCCAAGAGGGACAGGGCTTAAACATTCAGTACTTC
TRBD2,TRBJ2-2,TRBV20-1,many,CSANPGGELPTGELFF,TGCAGTGCAAATCCGGGGGGGGAATTGCCCACCGGGGAGCTGTTTTTT
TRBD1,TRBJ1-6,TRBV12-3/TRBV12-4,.,CASSRTGDAYNSPLHF,TGTGCCAGCAGCCGAACAGGGGATGCCTATAATTCACCCCTCCACTTT
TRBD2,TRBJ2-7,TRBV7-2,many,CASSLGDSRGGEQYF,TGTGCCAGCAGCTTAGGGGACTCACGGGGGGGGGAGCAGTACTTC
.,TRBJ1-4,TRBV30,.,CAWSQQANEKLFF,TGTGCCTGGAGTCAACAAGCTAATGAAAAACTGTTTTTT
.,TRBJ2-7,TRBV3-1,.,CASSQVEGGSEQYF,TGTGCCAGCAGCCAAGTCGAGGGGGGAAGTGAGCAGTACTTC
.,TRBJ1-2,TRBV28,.,CASSDRLGYTF,TGTGCCAGCAGCGACCGCTTGGGCTACACCTTC
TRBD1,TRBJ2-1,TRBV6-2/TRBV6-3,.,CAGAEGQGGYNEQFF,TGTGCCGGCGCCGAGGGACAGGGTGGCTACAATGAGCAGTTCTTC
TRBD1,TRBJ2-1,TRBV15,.,CATSRGQGTGNEQFF,TGTGCCACCAGCAGGGGACAGGGGACTGGAAATGAGCAGTTCTTC